The clone carrying this TCR beta chain came up a few times. Its antigen is unknown. With 60 Vbeta and 13 Jbeta primers, the PCR was carried out. Sequenced by immunoSEQ multiplex PCR; TCRdb stores in-frame clones only, minus some. This sample carries 110,000 to 150,000 clones, under 90% of them seen once, and the ten largest clones take over 2%. The source of the sample is a study of cytomegalovirus exposure and HLA in healthy donors. Study-wide results and caveats: A later analysis found that most CMV-associated TCR beta chains appeared HLA-restricted. With later analysis, a missense DCLRE1C variant became linked to TCR beta V- and J-gene trimming.

J was trimmed by 1 base and V by 4 bases; bases with no gene match: 9. This CDR3 has 18 amino acids. Germline-derived CDR1 and CDR2 are LNHDA and SQIVND (reference sequence). This chain joins TRBV19 and TRBJ2-6; 8 bases are a match to TRBD1. Input material: PBMCs. This sequence originates from a boy younger than 10 in good health and CMV-seronegative. The CDR3 spells CASSNRDRLWSGANVLTF. CDR3 nucleotides: TGTGCCAGTAGTAACCGGGACAGGCTATGGTCTGGGGCCAACGTCCTGACTTTC.